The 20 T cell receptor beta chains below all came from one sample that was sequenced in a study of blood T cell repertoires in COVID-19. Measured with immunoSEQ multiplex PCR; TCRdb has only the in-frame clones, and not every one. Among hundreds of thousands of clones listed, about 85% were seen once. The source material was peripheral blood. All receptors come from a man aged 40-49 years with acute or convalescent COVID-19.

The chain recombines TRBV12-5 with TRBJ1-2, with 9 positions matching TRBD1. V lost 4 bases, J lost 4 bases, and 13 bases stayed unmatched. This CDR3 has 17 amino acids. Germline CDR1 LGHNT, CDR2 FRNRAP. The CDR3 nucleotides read TGTGCTAGTGGTTCGGCCCCCTCCGGGACAGGGCGCTATGGCTACACCTTC. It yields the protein CASGSAPSGTGRYGYTF.

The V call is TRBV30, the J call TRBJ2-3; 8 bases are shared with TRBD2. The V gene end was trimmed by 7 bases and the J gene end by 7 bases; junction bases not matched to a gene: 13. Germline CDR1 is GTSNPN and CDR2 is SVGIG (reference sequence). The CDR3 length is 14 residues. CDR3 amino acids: CASTSRGGENTQYF. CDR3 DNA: TGTGCCTCCACTTCACGGGGGGGGGAAAATACGCAGTATTTT. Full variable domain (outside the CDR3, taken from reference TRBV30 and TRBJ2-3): SQTIHQWPATLVQPVGSPLSLECTVEGTSNPNLYWYRQAAGRGLQLLFYSVGIGQISSEVPQNLSASRPQDRQFILSSKKLLLSDSGFYLCASTSRGGENTQYFGPGTRLTVL.

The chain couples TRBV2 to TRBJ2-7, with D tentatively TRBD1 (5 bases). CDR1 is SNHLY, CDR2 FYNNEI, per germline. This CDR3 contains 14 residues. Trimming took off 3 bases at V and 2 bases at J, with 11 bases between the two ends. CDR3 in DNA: TGTGCCAGCAGTGACGACAGCCTCACCTACGAGCAGTACTTC. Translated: CASSDDSLTYEQYF.

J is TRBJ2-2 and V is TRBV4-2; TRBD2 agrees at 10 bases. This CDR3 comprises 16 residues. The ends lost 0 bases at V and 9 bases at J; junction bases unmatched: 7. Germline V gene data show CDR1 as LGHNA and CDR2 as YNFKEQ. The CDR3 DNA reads TGTGCCAGCAGCCAAGAAGGGCTAGCGGGGGCCCGGGAGCTGTTTTTT. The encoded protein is CASSQEGLAGARELFF.

The CDR3 reads CASSPDNLYGYTF. As DNA, the CDR3 is TGTGCCAGCAGCCCGGACAACCTCTATGGCTACACCTTC. The chain couples TRBV6-5 to TRBJ1-2, with D possibly TRBD1 on 5 matching bases. The CDR3 loop spans 13 amino acids. Trimming took off 6 bases at V and 4 bases at J, with 12 bases between the two ends. Germline-derived CDR1 and CDR2 are MNHEY and SVGAGI.

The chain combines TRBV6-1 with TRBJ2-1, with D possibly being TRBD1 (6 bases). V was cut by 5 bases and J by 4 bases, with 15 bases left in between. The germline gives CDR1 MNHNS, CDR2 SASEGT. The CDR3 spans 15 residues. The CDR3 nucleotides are TGTGCCAGCAGTCACGACAGGAGTTCTTACAATGAGCAGTTCTTC. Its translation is CASSHDRSSYNEQFF.

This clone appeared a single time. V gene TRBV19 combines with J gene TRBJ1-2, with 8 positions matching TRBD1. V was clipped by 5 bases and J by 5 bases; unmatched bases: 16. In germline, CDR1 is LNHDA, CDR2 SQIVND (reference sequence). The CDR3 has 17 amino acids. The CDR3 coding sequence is TGTGCCAGTAGTGGGCAGGGGGCGGATCACGGTCGGTATGGCTACACCTTC. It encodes CASSGQGADHGRYGYTF. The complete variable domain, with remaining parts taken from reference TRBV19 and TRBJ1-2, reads DGGITQSPKYLFRKEGQNVTLSCEQNLNHDAMYWYRQDPGQGLRLIYYSQIVNDFQKGDIAEGYSVSREKKESFPLTVTSAQKNPTAFYLCASSGQGADHGRYGYTFGSGTRLTVV.

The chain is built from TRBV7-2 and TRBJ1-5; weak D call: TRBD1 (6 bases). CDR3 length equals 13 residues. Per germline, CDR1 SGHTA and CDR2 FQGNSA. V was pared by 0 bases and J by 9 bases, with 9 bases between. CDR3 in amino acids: CASSLARQAPQHF. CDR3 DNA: TGTGCCAGCAGCTTAGCGAGACAGGCGCCCCAGCATTTT.

Written as DNA, the CDR3 is TGTGCCAGTAGTATAGACGGGAACACTGAAGCTTTCTTT. The encoded protein is CASSIDGNTEAFF. The V gene is TRBV19, the J gene TRBJ1-1, with no clear D. Between the trimmed V and J ends, which lost 0 bases and 1 base, there was a span of 3 bases. CDR3 length: 13 amino acids. Germline V lookup: CDR1 LNHDA, CDR2 SQIVND (reference sequence).

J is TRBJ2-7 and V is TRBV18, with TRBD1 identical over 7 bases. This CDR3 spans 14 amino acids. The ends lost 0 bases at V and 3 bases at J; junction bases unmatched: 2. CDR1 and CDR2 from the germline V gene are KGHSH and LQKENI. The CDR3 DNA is TGTGCCAGCTCACCACCGGGACAGAACTACGAGCAGTACTTC. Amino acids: CASSPPGQNYEQYF.

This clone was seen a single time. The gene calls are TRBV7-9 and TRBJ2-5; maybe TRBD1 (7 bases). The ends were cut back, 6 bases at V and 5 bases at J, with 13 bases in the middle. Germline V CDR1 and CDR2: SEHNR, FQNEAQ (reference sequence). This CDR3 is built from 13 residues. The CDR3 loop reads CASRLAGGETQYF. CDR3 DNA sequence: TGTGCCAGCAGACTCGCAGGGGGGGAGACCCAGTACTTC.

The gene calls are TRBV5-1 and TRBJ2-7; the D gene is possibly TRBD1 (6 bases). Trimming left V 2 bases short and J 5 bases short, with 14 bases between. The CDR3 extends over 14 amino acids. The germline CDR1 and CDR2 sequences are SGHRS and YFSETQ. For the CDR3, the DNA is TGCGCCAGCAGCTTAACAGGGAATGGCGACGAGCAGTACTTC. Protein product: CASSLTGNGDEQYF.

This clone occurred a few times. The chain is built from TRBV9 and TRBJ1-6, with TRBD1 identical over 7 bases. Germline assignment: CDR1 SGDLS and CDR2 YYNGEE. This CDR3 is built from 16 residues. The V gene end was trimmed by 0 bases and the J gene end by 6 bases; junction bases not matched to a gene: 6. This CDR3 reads CASSVGEGGGNSPLHF. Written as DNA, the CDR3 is TGTGCCAGCAGCGTAGGCGAAGGGGGCGGTAATTCACCCCTCCACTTT.

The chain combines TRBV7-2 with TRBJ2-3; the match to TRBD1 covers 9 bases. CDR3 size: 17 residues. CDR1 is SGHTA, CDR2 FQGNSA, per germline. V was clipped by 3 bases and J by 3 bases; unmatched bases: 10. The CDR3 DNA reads TGTGCCAGCAGCTTGTCAAAACAGGGGGCTGTTACAGATACGCAGTATTTT. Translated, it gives CASSLSKQGAVTDTQYF.

This chain's CDR3 is CASSFFQGKVLTF. In DNA, the CDR3 is TGTGCCAGCAGCTTTTTTCAGGGAAAGGTCCTGACTTTC. The chain couples TRBV7-2 to TRBJ2-6, with a possible D match to TRBD1 (5 bases). CDR3 length equals 13 residues. V was trimmed by 3 bases and J by 13 bases, leaving 13 bases between them. The germline gives CDR1 SGHTA, CDR2 FQGNSA. The full variable domain, rest sourced from reference TRBV7-2 and TRBJ2-6, is GAGVSQSPSNKVTEKGKDVELRCDPISGHTALYWYRQSLGQGLEFLIYFQGNSAPDKSGLPSDRFSAERTGGSVSTLTIQRTQQEDSAVYLCASSFFQGKVLTFGAGSRLTVL.

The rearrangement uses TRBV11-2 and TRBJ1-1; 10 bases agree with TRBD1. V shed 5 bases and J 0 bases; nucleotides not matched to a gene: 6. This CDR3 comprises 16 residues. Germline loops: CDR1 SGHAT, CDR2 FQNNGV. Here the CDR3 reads CASSLWTGGMNTEAFF. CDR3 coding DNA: TGTGCCAGCAGCCTGTGGACAGGGGGTATGAACACTGAAGCTTTCTTT.

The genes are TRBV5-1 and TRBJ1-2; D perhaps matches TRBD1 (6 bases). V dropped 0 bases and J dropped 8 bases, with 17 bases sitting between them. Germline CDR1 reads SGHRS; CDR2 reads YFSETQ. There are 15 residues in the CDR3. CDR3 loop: CASSLVSRAGAGYTF. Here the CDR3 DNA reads TGCGCCAGCAGCTTGGTTTCGCGGGCAGGGGCCGGCTACACCTTC. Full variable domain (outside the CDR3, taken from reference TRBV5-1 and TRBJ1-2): KAGVTQTPRYLIKTRGQQVTLSCSPISGHRSVSWYQQTPGQGLQFLFEYFSETQRNKGNFPGRFSGRQFSNSRSEMNVSTLELGDSALYLCASSLVSRAGAGYTFGSGTRLTVV.

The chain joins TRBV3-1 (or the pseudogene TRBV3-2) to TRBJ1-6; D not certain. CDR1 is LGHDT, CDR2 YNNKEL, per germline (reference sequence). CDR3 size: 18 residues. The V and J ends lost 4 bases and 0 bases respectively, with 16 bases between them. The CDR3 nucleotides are TGTGCCAGCAGCCCGGGTAGGGCGGGCAGCTCCTATAATTCACCCCTCCACTTT. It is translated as CASSPGRAGSSYNSPLHF.

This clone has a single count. The CDR3 sequence is CASSLVRAGGETQYF. The CDR3 region has the DNA TGTGCCAGCAGCTTGGTTCGGGCGGGGGGAGAGACCCAGTACTTC. The rearrangement joins TRBV11-2 to TRBJ2-5; TRBD2 matches at 8 bases. The CDR3 loop spans 15 amino acids. Per the germline V gene, CDR1 is SGHAT and CDR2 is FQNNGV. J lost 4 bases, V lost 3 bases, and 7 bases had no gene match.

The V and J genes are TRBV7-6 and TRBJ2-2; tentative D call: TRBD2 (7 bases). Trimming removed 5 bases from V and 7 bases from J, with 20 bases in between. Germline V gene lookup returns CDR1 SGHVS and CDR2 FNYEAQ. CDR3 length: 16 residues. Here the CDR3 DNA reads TGTGCCAGCAGCCGGGGGGCCGTCGCGGGGGTCGGGGAGCTGTTTTTT. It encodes CASSRGAVAGVGELFF.